The 17 T cell receptor beta chains listed next were all sequenced from one sample in a study of T cell responses to AZD1222 COVID-19 vaccine. This table comes from immunoSEQ multiplex PCR, and its TCRdb copy is limited to in-frame clones, with some not included. The repertoire holds more than 95,000 clones, with 80% to 90% as singletons. The specimen was peripheral blood, collected on day 0 of AZD1222 vaccination. The receptors shown here come from an adult in good health.

The genes are TRBV29-1 and TRBJ1-3; 7 bases align to TRBD1. Germline loops: CDR1 SQVTM, CDR2 ANQGSEA. J lost 1 base, V lost 6 bases, and 6 bases had no gene match. The CDR3 totals 14 residues. CDR3 nucleotides: TGCAGCGTAAAAGGACAGGAGTCTGGAAACACCATATATTTT. This codes for CSVKGQESGNTIYF. Full variable domain (rest looked up from reference TRBV29-1 and TRBJ1-3): SAVISQKPSRDICQRGTSLTIQCQVDSQVTMMFWYRQQPGQSLTLIATANQGSEATYESGFVIDKFPISRPNLTFSTLTVSNMSPEDSSIYLCSVKGQESGNTIYFGEGSWLTVV.

The chain links TRBV2 to TRBJ1-3, with D hard to call. CDR1 and CDR2 from the germline V gene are SNHLY and FYNNEI. V was pared by 5 bases and J by 0 bases, with 8 bases between. CDR3 length equals 14 residues. DNA for the CDR3: TGTGCCAGCAGTTCCTCCTCCTCTGGAAACACCATATATTTT. This codes for CASSSSSSGNTIYF.

This chain uses TRBV27 with TRBJ2-5; 7 nucleotides align to TRBD2. CDR1 MNHEY and CDR2 SMNVEV come from the germline V gene (reference sequence). This CDR3 region has 13 residues. The trim removed 5 bases at V and 5 bases at J, leaving 5 bases unmatched. In DNA form, the CDR3 reads TGTGCCAGCAGTCTGGGACTACTGGAGACCCAGTACTTC. Its translation is CASSLGLLETQYF.

This rearrangement joins TRBV6-2 or TRBV6-3 to TRBJ2-5; 14 bases are shared with TRBD2. V was pared by 4 bases and J by 3 bases, with 10 bases of the junction left unmatched. This CDR3 comprises 18 residues. Germline CDR1 MNHEY, CDR2 SVGEGT. The CDR3 DNA reads as TGTGCCAGCAGTTCCTACCAGGGACTAGCGGGGGAGAAAGAGACCCAGTACTTC. This codes for CASSSYQGLAGEKETQYF.

This clone appeared once. The CDR3 is CASSATGNNGYTF. The CDR3 DNA sequence: TGTGCCAGTAGTGCCACAGGGAACAATGGCTACACCTTC. The chain joins TRBV19 to TRBJ1-2; possibly TRBD1 for D (6 bases). Germline V lookup: CDR1 LNHDA, CDR2 SQIVND (reference sequence). This CDR3 has 13 residues. V gave up 5 bases and J gave up 6 bases, with 13 bases separating them. Variable domain in full (rest from reference TRBV19 and TRBJ1-2): DGGITQSPKYLFRKEGQNVTLSCEQNLNHDAMYWYRQDPGQGLRLIYYSQIVNDFQKGDIAEGYSVSREKKESFPLTVTSAQKNPTAFYLCASSATGNNGYTFGSGTRLTVV.

The chain is built from TRBV4-1 and TRBJ1-2; D call uncertain. V lost 3 bases and J 4 bases, leaving 18 bases between the germline ends. The length of the CDR3 is 16 residues. In germline, CDR1 is MGHRA, CDR2 YSYEKL. The CDR3 DNA reads as TGCGCCAGCAGCCACGCTGACCGGGTTTCGGGCTATGGCTACACCTTC. Its translation is CASSHADRVSGYGYTF.

CDR3 loop: CASCPQELHGYTF. The DNA of the CDR3 is TGTGCCAGCTGCCCTCAGGAGTTGCATGGCTACACCTTC. V usage is TRBV18 and J usage is TRBJ1-2; D gene ambiguous. CDR3 size: 13 residues. CDR1 and CDR2 from the germline V gene are KGHSH and LQKENI. V lost 7 bases and J 6 bases, leaving 15 bases between the germline ends.

This sequence joins TRBV20-1 and TRBJ1-2; D gene ambiguous. The CDR3 extends over 11 amino acids. The germline gives CDR1 DFQATT, CDR2 SNEGSKA (reference sequence). Trimming left V 7 bases short and J 6 bases short, with 12 bases between. Written as DNA, the CDR3 is TGCAGTGTGGGCGGCCCTAATGGCTACACCTTC. As protein: CSVGGPNGYTF.

The chain has TRBV28 and TRBJ1-4; 8 bases align to TRBD1. The length of the CDR3 is 14 residues. V shed 5 bases and J 6 bases; nucleotides not matched to a gene: 5. Germline CDR1 MDHEN, CDR2 SYDVKM. CDR3 bases: TGTGCCAGCAGTGGGACAGGTGCTTATGAAAAACTGTTTTTT. Translation: CASSGTGAYEKLFF.

The chain carries TRBV5-1 and TRBJ2-1; D possibly matches TRBD1 or TRBD2 (5 bases each). From germline, CDR1 is SGHRS and CDR2 YFSETQ. V lost 3 bases, J lost 5 bases, and 15 bases lay in between. This CDR3 has 15 residues. The CDR3 loop is CASSSPGPLNNEQFF. The CDR3 coding sequence is TGCGCCAGCAGCTCCCCGGGACCCTTAAACAATGAGCAGTTCTTC.

Concerning this clone: The sample has other DNA sequences that encode this CDR3 too. The chain joins TRBV11-2 to TRBJ1-4; the D gene is possibly TRBD1 (6 bases). V gave up 8 bases and J gave up 5 bases, with 21 bases separating them. This CDR3 spans 16 amino acids. Germline values: CDR1 SGHAT, CDR2 FQNNGV. The CDR3 is CASRAGGGGENEKLFF. The CDR3, as DNA: TGTGCCAGCCGCGCGGGGGGCGGGGGCGAAAATGAAAAACTGTTTTTT.

The V gene is TRBV11-2, the J gene TRBJ2-5, with 7 bases lining up with TRBD2. The CDR3 runs 13 residues. V shed 7 bases and J 1 base; nucleotides not matched to a gene: 3. Germline CDR1 reads SGHAT; CDR2 reads FQNNGV. The CDR3 nucleotides are TGTGCCAGCACCCAGCGGGGCCAAGAGACCCAGTACTTC. Translation gives CASTQRGQETQYF.

The gene calls are TRBV5-4 and TRBJ1-1, with D unresolved. The CDR3 covers 15 residues. The germline gives CDR1 SGHNT, CDR2 YYREEE (reference sequence). V dropped 0 bases and J dropped 1 base, with 10 bases sitting between them. CDR3 DNA: TGTGCCAGCAGCTTGGCCGGGGTTAAGAACACTGAAGCTTTCTTT. As protein: CASSLAGVKNTEAFF. Based on the CDR3 plus reference TRBV5-4 and TRBJ1-1, the full variable domain is ETGVTQSPTHLIKTRGQQVTLRCSSQSGHNTVSWYQQALGQGPQFIFQYYREEENGRGNFPPRFSGLQFPNYSSELNVNALELDDSALYLCASSLAGVKNTEAFFGQGTRLTVV.

The chain couples TRBV3-1 (or the pseudogene TRBV3-2) to TRBJ1-1, with 11 bases fitting TRBD1. V was clipped by 3 bases and J by 7 bases; unmatched bases: 4. CDR1 LGHDT and CDR2 YNNKEL come from the germline V gene (reference sequence). The CDR3 is 14 amino acids. The CDR3 sequence: CASSHMGQGDEAFF. The DNA of the CDR3 is TGTGCCAGCAGCCACATGGGACAGGGGGATGAAGCTTTCTTT.

The chain employs TRBV7-6 and TRBJ1-6; D not certain. V lost 0 bases, J lost 7 bases, and 10 bases lay in between. Per germline, CDR1 SGHVS and CDR2 FNYEAQ. This CDR3 spans 15 amino acids. CDR3 sequence (DNA): TGTGCCAGCAGCTTAGCGGCACAGATGAATTCACCCCTCCACTTT. This gives the protein CASSLAAQMNSPLHF.

V and J are TRBV24-1 and TRBJ1-2; TRBD1 agrees at 7 bases. The V and J ends lost 3 bases and 12 bases, in that order; junction bases with no gene match: 9. Germline CDR1 KGHDR, CDR2 SFDVKD. The CDR3 sequence is 13 residues long. CDR3 region: CATSDRGTAGDTF. The CDR3 DNA sequence: TGTGCCACCAGTGATCGGGGGACAGCCGGGGACACCTTC.

The chain has TRBV28 and TRBJ2-3; no clear D. Trimming removed 6 bases at V and 0 bases at J, with 13 bases between. This CDR3 is 15 amino acids long. The germline gives CDR1 MDHEN, CDR2 SYDVKM. The CDR3 nucleotides read TGTGCCAGCAGACCCGGGCCCACTAGCACAGATACGCAGTATTTT. Encoded protein: CASRPGPTSTDTQYF.